This T cell receptor (beta chain) stems from a study of cytomegalovirus exposure and HLA in healthy donors. Trimming removed 3 bases at V and 2 bases at J, with 7 bases between. CDR3 length: 13 residues. Germline CDR1 is LNHNV and CDR2 is YYDKDF (reference sequence). This clone was recorded only once. In the PCR, 60 Vbeta and 13 Jbeta primers were used. Assay used: immunoSEQ multiplex PCR; TCRdb lists only in-frame clones, some missing. The sample has around 110,000 clones; around three quarters are singletons. The sequenced material came from PBMCs. The rearrangement uses TRBV15 and TRBJ1-2, with D possibly matching TRBD1 (6 bases). This receptor was identified in a man aged 30-40 years in good health and CMV-seropositive. CDR3: CATSRQGNYGYTF. DNA for the CDR3: TGTGCCACCAGCAGGCAGGGGAACTATGGCTACACCTTC.